Following are 2 T cell receptor beta chains from one sample sequenced in a study of T cells after yellow fever vaccination. TCRdb used MiXCR to reprocess the 5' RACE reads, holding one entry per CDR3 protein. The sample carries 500,000 to 550,000 distinct CDR3 sequences, 20% to 25% recorded once. The specimen comprised PBMCs, sampled roughly 20 days after the first yellow fever vaccination. The origin of the receptors is a man younger than 35 who received the YFV17D yellow fever vaccine.

This clonotype was seen many times. The V call is TRBV18, the J call TRBJ2-1, with TRBD2 as a possible D gene (6 bases). V lost 2 bases, J lost 0 bases, and 14 bases lay in between. CDR1 and CDR2 (germline): KGHSH, LQKENI. The CDR3 runs 17 residues. CDR3 in DNA: TGTGCCAGCTCACCAGGGGACGGAGGGGCCTCCTACAATGAGCAGTTCTTC. Protein product: CASSPGDGGASYNEQFF.

In regard to this clonotype: Possible read error: a much larger clone is one base away. J is TRBJ2-7 and V is TRBV5-1; TRBD1 aligns across 8 bases. Germline V gives CDR1 SGHRS, CDR2 YFSETQ. The CDR3 length is 12 residues. With V trimmed by 4 bases and J by 7 bases, 4 bases remained unmatched. The CDR3 nucleotides are TGCGCCAGCAGCGTGACAGGGGAGGAGCAGTACTTC. Its translation: CASSVTGEEQYF.